This T cell receptor beta chain was documented in a study of monozygotic twins with inflammatory bowel disease. Concerning this clonotype itself: Its target is unknown.

Study results and caveats: Whereas healthy co-twins had higher TCRbeta diversity (inverse Simpson), IBD patients had lower diversity. Ultimately, a single strong signal or clonotype associated with IBD was not supported.

Reanalyzing the 5' RACE reads, TCRdb keeps one entry per CDR3 protein, without DNA. This sample's table reports about 41,000 distinct CDR3 sequences. The CDR3 spans 11 residues. Germline lookup yields CDR1 MDHEN and CDR2 SYDVKM. Phlebotomy per donor yielded a single 2.5 ml blood sample. The receptor was isolated from a human donor with ulcerative colitis or Crohn's disease, or a healthy co-twin of an affected twin (not recorded which). The chain is built from TRBV28 and TRBJ2-2. Specimen: blood. The CDR3 sequence is CASRETGELFF.